Below, 7 T cell receptor beta chains from the same sample are listed, as sequenced in a study of OX40 agonist ivuxolimab in advanced cancers. TCRdb's copy holds only in-frame clones and misses some; the assay was immunoSEQ multiplex PCR. The sample consists of tens of thousands of clones, roughly 93% of them appearing once. Sequencing was performed on CD4+ or CD8+ T cells sorted from blood, taken in a trial of the OX40 agonist ivuxolimab. The receptor source for this set is an adult with an advanced solid tumor such as melanoma, head and neck, liver or kidney cancer.

This chain uses TRBV27 with TRBJ2-7, with D perhaps TRBD1 (6 bases). CDR3 size: 15 residues. Germline CDR1 reads MNHEY; CDR2 reads SMNVEV (reference sequence). Trimming pared 1 base from V and 0 bases from J, leaving 10 bases between. This CDR3 reads CASSLYRVDSYEQYF. The CDR3 DNA reads TGTGCCAGCAGTTTATACAGGGTAGACTCCTACGAGCAGTACTTC.

This chain joins TRBV18 and TRBJ2-4, with 8 positions matching TRBD1. The CDR3 consists of 14 residues. J gave up 9 bases and V 3 bases, and 7 bases lay outside the gene matches. Germline V gene lookup returns CDR1 KGHSH and CDR2 LQKENI. CDR3 region: CASSPLDRETIQYF. CDR3 nucleotides: TGTGCCAGCTCACCGCTGGACAGGGAAACCATTCAGTACTTC. Full variable domain (rest looked up from reference TRBV18 and TRBJ2-4): NAGVMQNPRHLVRRRGQEARLRCSPMKGHSHVYWYRQLPEEGLKFMVYLQKENIIDESGMPKERFSAEFPKEGPSILRIQQVVRGDSAAYFCASSPLDRETIQYFGAGTRLSVL.

The CDR3 bases are TGCGCCAGCAGCCCATCTAGCGGGAGGACCTACGAGCAGTACTTC. Protein: CASSPSSGRTYEQYF. This rearrangement joins TRBV5-1 to TRBJ2-7; 11 bases align to TRBD2. Looked up from germline, CDR1 is SGHRS and CDR2 is YFSETQ. The CDR3 is made up of 15 amino acids. Trimming cost V 4 bases and J 2 bases; bases outside gene matches: 5.

The CDR3 sequence: CASSTSGGNSYNEQFF. The CDR3 DNA is TGTGCCAGCAGCACTAGCGGGGGGAATTCCTACAATGAGCAGTTCTTC. V and J are TRBV28 and TRBJ2-1, with 12 bases identical to TRBD2. Germline CDR1 MDHEN, CDR2 SYDVKM. This CDR3 has 16 residues. V was pared by 6 bases and J by 1 base, with 4 bases of the junction left unmatched. The whole variable domain, filled in from reference TRBV28 and TRBJ2-1, reads DVKVTQSSRYLVKRTGEKVFLECVQDMDHENMFWYRQDPGLGLRLIYFSYDVKMKEKGDIPEGYSVSREKKERFSLILESASTNQTSMYLCASSTSGGNSYNEQFFGPGTRLTVL.

This CDR3 reads CASSQAGLSNEKLFF. The CDR3, as DNA: TGTGCCAGCAGCCAAGCAGGGCTATCAAATGAAAAACTGTTTTTT. The chain uses TRBV14 and TRBJ1-4, with D possibly being TRBD1 (5 bases). Deletions cut 1 base from V and 5 bases from J, with 11 bases between. The V gene's germline CDR1 is SGHDN and CDR2 FVKESK. The CDR3 is 15 residues long.

The chain uses TRBV10-3 and TRBJ1-1; 8 bases align to TRBD1. Trimming took 6 bases from V and 6 from J; bases not matched to a gene: 9. Germline CDR1 is ENHRY and CDR2 is SYGVKD. There are 14 residues in the CDR3. CDR3 residues: CAISRQGQVSEAFF. For the CDR3, the DNA is TGTGCCATCAGCAGACAGGGGCAGGTCTCTGAAGCTTTCTTT.

V gene TRBV25-1 combines with J gene TRBJ1-4, with TRBD1 identical over 9 bases. Germline V gives CDR1 MGHDK, CDR2 SYGVNS. V trimming: 6 bases; J trimming: 7 bases; junction bases outside the gene matches: 9. The CDR3 runs to 15 residues. CDR3 bases: TGTGCCAGCAGGGGAAAGGGACAGGGTACTGAAAAACTGTTTTTT. Its translation: CASRGKGQGTEKLFF.